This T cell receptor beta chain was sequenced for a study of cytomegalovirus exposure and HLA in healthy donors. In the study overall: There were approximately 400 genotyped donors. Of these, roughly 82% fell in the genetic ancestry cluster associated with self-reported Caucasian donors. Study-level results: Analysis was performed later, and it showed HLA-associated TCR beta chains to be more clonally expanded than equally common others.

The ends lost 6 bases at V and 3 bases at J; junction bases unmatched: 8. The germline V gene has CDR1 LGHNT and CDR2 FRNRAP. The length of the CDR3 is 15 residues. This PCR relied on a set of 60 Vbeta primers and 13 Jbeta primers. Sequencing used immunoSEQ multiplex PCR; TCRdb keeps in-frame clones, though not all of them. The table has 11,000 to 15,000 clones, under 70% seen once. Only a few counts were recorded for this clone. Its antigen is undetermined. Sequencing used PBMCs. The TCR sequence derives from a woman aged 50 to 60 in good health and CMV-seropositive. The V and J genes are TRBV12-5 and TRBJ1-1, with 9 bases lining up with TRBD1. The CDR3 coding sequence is TGTGCTAGTGGCAGGGACAGGGCTTTATACACTGAAGCTTTCTTT. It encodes CASGRDRALYTEAFF.